Presented here are 11 T cell receptor beta chains from one specimen sequenced in a study of cytomegalovirus exposure and HLA in healthy donors. The PCR had 60 Vbeta and 13 Jbeta primers. The data were produced by immunoSEQ multiplex PCR, yet TCRdb's version contains in-frame clones alone and is incomplete. The sample has under 95,000 clones, 7.6% seen once; the top ten hold 2% to 2.5%. Sequencing was performed on PBMCs. The receptors were gathered from a man aged 50 or older in good health and CMV-seronegative.

The chain's CDR3 is CASSGQVSTDTQYF. The CDR3 DNA follows: TGTGCCAGCAGCGGACAGGTCAGCACAGATACGCAGTATTTT. The genes are TRBV6-5 and TRBJ2-3; 7 bases line up with TRBD1. The CDR3 is 14 amino acids. The germline gives CDR1 MNHEY, CDR2 SVGAGI. The V and J ends lost 6 bases and 0 bases, in that order; junction bases with no gene match: 3.

The chain carries TRBV2 and TRBJ2-5; no definite D call. CDR1 and CDR2 (germline): SNHLY, FYNNEI. Trimming shortened V by 1 base and J by 1 base, and 7 bases separated the two germline ends. This CDR3 has 14 residues. The CDR3 region is CASSEGTSQETQYF. DNA of the CDR3: TGTGCCAGCAGTGAAGGAACGAGCCAAGAGACCCAGTACTTC.

This rearrangement joins TRBV11-3 to TRBJ2-5; 11 bases are a match to TRBD1. The V gene end was trimmed by 4 bases and the J gene end by 5 bases; junction bases not matched to a gene: 6. The CDR3 extends over 15 amino acids. Germline V CDR1 and CDR2: SGHNT, YENEEA. In nucleotides, the CDR3 is TGTGCCAGCAGCTCCGGGACAGGGGGGTTTGAGACCCAGTACTTC. Translation: CASSSGTGGFETQYF.

This clone was observed a handful of times. The chain combines TRBV28 with TRBJ2-7; 10 nucleotides align to TRBD1. Trimming at V came to 10 bases and at J to 5 bases, leaving 8 bases not matched to a gene. This CDR3 is 13 amino acids long. In germline, CDR1 is MDHEN, CDR2 SYDVKM. The CDR3 sequence is CATLRDRGNEQYF. DNA for the CDR3: TGTGCCACCCTACGGGACAGGGGCAACGAGCAGTACTTC.

The V call is TRBV6-1, the J call TRBJ2-1, with 11 bases that match TRBD2. The V gene's germline CDR1 is MNHNS and CDR2 SASEGT. Losses at the gene ends were 4 bases for V and 6 bases for J; bases not matched to a gene: 5. The CDR3 contains 15 residues. CDR3 coding DNA: TGTGCCAGCAGTGGGATAGCGGGGGGGCCCAATGAGCAGTTCTTC. It specifies CASSGIAGGPNEQFF.

J is TRBJ2-7 and V is TRBV28; 8 bases fit TRBD1. The CDR3 is 12 residues long. Trimming cost V 5 bases and J 12 bases; bases outside gene matches: 9. Germline V lookup: CDR1 MDHEN, CDR2 SYDVKM. The CDR3 nucleotides read TGTGCCAGCAGTCCACCGGACAGGGAGTCGTACTTC. It encodes CASSPPDRESYF.

This rearrangement joins TRBV7-2 to TRBJ1-3, with a weak D call TRBD1 (5 bases). This CDR3 comprises 16 residues. Germline V gene lookup returns CDR1 SGHTA and CDR2 FQGNSA. The V end lost 5 bases, the J end lost 4 bases, and 18 bases lay between the germline ends. This CDR3 is CASSERQRSSGNTIYF. CDR3 DNA: TGTGCCAGCAGCGAAAGACAGAGGTCCTCCGGAAACACCATATATTTT.

This clone was detected only a few times. The chain carries TRBV19 and TRBJ1-5, with TRBD1 matching 8 bases. V gave up 5 bases and J gave up 5 bases; unmatched junction bases: 8. The CDR3 contains 15 residues. Germline lookup yields CDR1 LNHDA and CDR2 SQIVND (reference sequence). CDR3 nucleotide sequence: TGTGCCAGTAGTTTGAGACAGGGGAAGGATCAGCCCCAGCATTTT. This gives the protein CASSLRQGKDQPQHF.

This clone is termed medium-sized (0.01 to 0.1%). The chain has TRBV6-5 and TRBJ2-2; D gene uncertain. The V end was cut by 5 bases, the J end by 3 bases, with 4 bases between. The CDR3 spans 12 residues. Germline V gene data show CDR1 as MNHEY and CDR2 as SVGAGI. As DNA, the CDR3 is TGTGCCAGCAGTACTTACACCGGGGAGCTGTTTTTT. It translates to CASSTYTGELFF.

This clone was seen more than once but under ten times. This chain uses TRBV7-2 with TRBJ1-5, with a tentative D call TRBD1 (5 bases). The germline CDR1 and CDR2 sequences are SGHTA and FQGNSA. The CDR3 consists of 14 residues. Deletions cut 6 bases from V and 2 bases from J, with 11 bases between. Here the CDR3 DNA reads TGTGCCAGCAGACCGGGAGGGGGCAATCAGCCCCAGCATTTT. Its protein is CASRPGGGNQPQHF.

This clone was counted between two and nine times. The CDR3 carries no conserved terminal phenylalanine or tryptophan, so it likely arises from a read error. The limits of the CDR3 on the DNA are not certain, so only TCRdb's listed CDR3 is given. The chain uses TRBV20-1 and TRBJ1-2; the table names TRBD1, a call not compared with the DNA. The CDR3 adds up to 8 amino acids, both ends counted. Germline CDR1 is DFQATT and CDR2 is SNEGSKA (reference sequence). CDR3 sequence reads: CSAVGTVV.